The rows below give T cell receptor beta chains drawn from one sample of a study of Graves' ophthalmopathy and Graves' hyperthyroidism. A single record per CDR3 protein comes from TCRdb applying MiXCR to the multiplex PCR reads. The sample holds more than 1,000,000 distinct CDR3 sequences; 35% to 40% are singletons and the top ten take around 10%. Sequences were obtained from peripheral blood or thyroid tissue (not recorded which). These receptors originate from an adult man with Graves' hyperthyroidism. Each CDR3 is given with its conserved first and last residue. Fields, in order: D gene, J gene, CDR3 length, V gene, clone size, CDR3 DNA, CDR3 protein. The D gene is left open where the match is weak. A row's size may be missing; if present it is once, few, many or a size class.

D: NA
J: TRBJ1-1
length: 16
V: TRBV10-3
size: NA
DNA: TGTGCCATCAGGAACAGCAGGGGACGGACGAACACTGAAGCTTTCTTT
CDR3: CAIRNSRGRTNTEAFF

D: NA
J: TRBJ1-1
length: 11
V: TRBV29-1
size: few
DNA: TGCAGCGACGGGGCGGACACTGAAGCTTTCTTT
CDR3: CSDGADTEAFF

D: NA
J: TRBJ1-2
length: 14
V: TRBV7-3
size: NA
DNA: TGTGCCAGCAGCCCCAAACCGACGGCAGATGGCTACACCTTC
CDR3: CASSPKPTADGYTF

D: TRBD2
J: TRBJ2-2
length: 14
V: TRBV19
size: NA
DNA: TGTGCCAGTACCGGGGGGTTCGGCACCGGGGAGCTGTTTTTT
CDR3: CASTGGFGTGELFF

D: TRBD2
J: TRBJ2-5
length: 17
V: TRBV6-2/TRBV6-3
size: few
DNA: TGTGCCAGCAGTTACTCGATAGCGGGAGTGGGACAAGAGACCCAGTACTTC
CDR3: CASSYSIAGVGQETQYF

D: NA
J: TRBJ1-4
length: 19
V: TRBV11-2
size: few
DNA: TGTGCCAGCAGCACCCTACACCAGGACGGGGAACGGTTTAATGAAAAACTGTTTTTT
CDR3: CASSTLHQDGERFNEKLFF

D: NA
J: TRBJ2-2
length: 14
V: TRBV5-6
size: many
DNA: TGTGCCAGCAGGCGGGACGGACCTACCGGGGAGCTGTTTTTT
CDR3: CASRRDGPTGELFF

D: TRBD1
J: TRBJ2-2
length: 15
V: TRBV19
size: many
DNA: TGTGCCAGTAAATGGGGACAGGGGCGGACCGGGGAGCTGTTTTTT
CDR3: CASKWGQGRTGELFF

D: NA
J: TRBJ1-4
length: 14
V: TRBV15
size: many
DNA: TGTGCCACCAGCAGAGACCGGGGGGGGTTGAAACTGTTTTTT
CDR3: CATSRDRGGLKLFF

D: TRBD1
J: TRBJ2-2
length: 15
V: TRBV7-2
size: NA
DNA: TGTGCCAGCAGTTACGACAGGGGGAAAACCGGGGAGCTGTTTTTT
CDR3: CASSYDRGKTGELFF

D: TRBD2
J: TRBJ2-7
length: 16
V: TRBV19
size: many
DNA: TGTGCCAGTAGTCCGTCGGGTCTAGCGGGGGCCTACGAGCAGTACTTC
CDR3: CASSPSGLAGAYEQYF

D: TRBD2
J: TRBJ2-5
length: 15
V: TRBV7-2
size: NA
DNA: TGTGCCAGCAGCTTACGAGCGGGAGGAGGAGGGACCCAGTACTTC
CDR3: CASSLRAGGGGTQYF

D: NA
J: TRBJ2-2
length: 14
V: TRBV2
size: many
DNA: TGTGCCAGCACTCCATACACGGACACCGGGGAGCTGTTTTTT
CDR3: CASTPYTDTGELFF

D: NA
J: TRBJ1-4
length: 13
V: TRBV5-6
size: many
DNA: TGTGCCAGCAGCTTGGTAGGGGTTGAAAAACTGTTTTTT
CDR3: CASSLVGVEKLFF

D: NA
J: TRBJ1-2
length: 14
V: TRBV7-2
size: few
DNA: TGTGCCAGCAGCTTAGCGTATTTGAGGGTTGGCTACACCTTC
CDR3: CASSLAYLRVGYTF

D: NA
J: TRBJ2-6
length: 12
V: TRBV15
size: few
DNA: TGTGCCACCAGCAGAGATCCAGTGAACCTGTTTTTC
CDR3: CATSRDPVNLFF

D: NA
J: TRBJ2-5
length: 14
V: TRBV29-1
size: few
DNA: TGCAGCGTCAGAGCGGCCCTAGCTTTGGAGACCCAGTACTTC
CDR3: CSVRAALALETQYF

D: NA
J: TRBJ1-5
length: 13
V: TRBV11-2
size: NA
DNA: TGTGCCAGCAGCAATGACAGGTCTCAGCCCCAGCATTTT
CDR3: CASSNDRSQPQHF

D: NA
J: TRBJ2-7
length: 14
V: TRBV7-9
size: many
DNA: TGTGCCAGCAGCTTACCACACGAAACCTACGAGCAGTACTTC
CDR3: CASSLPHETYEQYF

D: TRBD1
J: TRBJ2-7
length: 16
V: TRBV4-3
size: NA
DNA: TGCGCCAGCAGCCAGGGGACAGCCACAAACTTTTACGAGCAGTACTTC
CDR3: CASSQGTATNFYEQYF

D: NA
J: TRBJ1-5
length: 14
V: TRBV6-6
size: many
DNA: TGTGCCAGCAGTCAACGACAGCTTAATCAGCCCCAGCATTTT
CDR3: CASSQRQLNQPQHF

D: NA
J: TRBJ2-7
length: 16
V: TRBV4-3
size: few
DNA: TGCGCCAGCAGCCTCGGGCCCGCCGCGGGCTCCTACGAGCAGTACTTC
CDR3: CASSLGPAAGSYEQYF

D: NA
J: TRBJ1-5
length: 13
V: TRBV7-2
size: NA
DNA: TGTGCCTGGGCCCTGGAGGCTTGGGGGCCCCAGCATTTT
CDR3: CAWALEAWGPQHF

D: TRBD1
J: TRBJ1-2
length: 14
V: TRBV10-3
size: NA
DNA: TGTGCCATCGGGACAGGGGATACTAACTATGGCTACACCTTC
CDR3: CAIGTGDTNYGYTF

D: NA
J: TRBJ1-1
length: 15
V: TRBV6-2/TRBV6-3
size: NA
DNA: TGTGCCAGCAGTTATCATGGGGCTGAGAACACTGAAGCTTTCTTT
CDR3: CASSYHGAENTEAFF

D: NA
J: TRBJ2-7
length: 13
V: TRBV10-3
size: NA
DNA: TGTGCCATCAGGACAGGCAGCTCCTACGAGCAGTACTTC
CDR3: CAIRTGSSYEQYF

D: NA
J: TRBJ2-5
length: 15
V: TRBV7-3
size: NA
DNA: TGTGCCAGCAGCTTGGTTGCCACAGAGCAAGAGACCCAGTACTTC
CDR3: CASSLVATEQETQYF

D: NA
J: TRBJ1-2
length: 11
V: TRBV3-1
size: NA
DNA: TGTGCCAGCAGCCAAGGGACAGCCAACACCTTC
CDR3: CASSQGTANTF

D: NA
J: TRBJ1-4
length: 16
V: TRBV5-1
size: many
DNA: TGCGCCAGCAGCTTATCGGCGGTAGCAACTAATGAAAAACTGTTTTTT
CDR3: CASSLSAVATNEKLFF

D: TRBD1
J: TRBJ1-1
length: 13
V: TRBV27
size: NA
DNA: TGTGCCAGCAGTTTATGGGACAGCAGTGAAGCTTTCTTT
CDR3: CASSLWDSSEAFF

D: TRBD1
J: TRBJ1-6
length: 16
V: TRBV7-2
size: NA
DNA: TGTGCCAGCAGCCAACCCCGGACAGGGCCTAATTCACCCCTCCACTTT
CDR3: CASSQPRTGPNSPLHF

D: TRBD2
J: TRBJ2-5
length: 13
V: TRBV29-1
size: NA
DNA: TGCAGTGGGATAGCGGGATCGGGGGAGACCCAGTACTTC
CDR3: CSGIAGSGETQYF

D: NA
J: TRBJ1-6
length: 16
V: TRBV5-8
size: NA
DNA: TGTGCCAGCAGCGGGGGGTCGGGGGAGAACAATTCACCCCTCCACTTT
CDR3: CASSGGSGENNSPLHF

D: NA
J: TRBJ2-5
length: 15
V: TRBV7-3
size: many
DNA: TGTGCCAGCAGCGAGACGGGGGCTAGCCGGGAGACCCAGTACTTC
CDR3: CASSETGASRETQYF

D: NA
J: TRBJ1-3
length: 20
V: TRBV24-1
size: NA
DNA: TGTGCCACCAGTGATGGGTTAGGGGGGGGCAGTGTGGCGTCTGGAAACACCATATATTTT
CDR3: CATSDGLGGGSVASGNTIYF

D: NA
J: TRBJ2-5
length: 14
V: TRBV5-4
size: NA
DNA: TGCGCCAGCAGCCAAGATTTTGCCCGGGAGACCCAGTACTTC
CDR3: CASSQDFARETQYF

D: TRBD2
J: TRBJ2-7
length: 12
V: TRBV29-1
size: many
DNA: TGCAGCGTATTTAGCGGGAGGGACGAGCAGTACTTC
CDR3: CSVFSGRDEQYF

D: NA
J: TRBJ1-1
length: 13
V: TRBV7-2
size: few
DNA: TGTGCCAGCAGCTTAGTACTGGTCGCTGAAGCTTTCTTT
CDR3: CASSLVLVAEAFF

D: TRBD1
J: TRBJ2-7
length: 14
V: TRBV6-5
size: NA
DNA: TGTGCCAGCAGTTACTCTCGACAGGGCATCGAGCAGTACTTC
CDR3: CASSYSRQGIEQYF

D: TRBD1
J: TRBJ2-6
length: 12
V: TRBV11-2
size: NA
DNA: TGTGCCAGCAGCTGGACAGGGATCACTGAAGCTTTC
CDR3: CASSWTGITEAF

D: NA
J: TRBJ1-1
length: 13
V: TRBV12-3/TRBV12-4
size: NA
DNA: TGTGCCAGCAGTCGACATGGGGGCACTGAAGCTTTCTTT
CDR3: CASSRHGGTEAFF

D: NA
J: TRBJ1-6
length: 18
V: TRBV11-1
size: NA
DNA: TGTGCCAGCAGCCTTATAAATGGTCGACCGGGCTATAATTCACCCCTCCACTTT
CDR3: CASSLINGRPGYNSPLHF

D: TRBD1
J: TRBJ2-7
length: 16
V: TRBV7-9
size: NA
DNA: TGTGCCAGCAGCTCCCCCCGGGACAGCGAAGCCTACGAGCAGTACTTC
CDR3: CASSSPRDSEAYEQYF

D: NA
J: TRBJ2-7
length: 12
V: TRBV10-3
size: NA
DNA: TGTGCCATCAAGCCAGGACTCTACGAGCAGTACTTC
CDR3: CAIKPGLYEQYF

D: NA
J: TRBJ2-7
length: 14
V: TRBV7-2
size: NA
DNA: TGTGCCAGCAGCCGGGGGGCCCTTACTGCCGAGCAGTACTTC
CDR3: CASSRGALTAEQYF

D: NA
J: TRBJ2-7
length: 13
V: TRBV4-1
size: many
DNA: TGCGCCAGCAGCCAAGAGGGGGCCGACGAGCAGTACTTC
CDR3: CASSQEGADEQYF

D: TRBD2
J: TRBJ2-7
length: 16
V: TRBV10-2
size: NA
DNA: TGCGCCAGCAGTGCCGGACTAGCGGGGGGCCCCAGTGAGCAGTACTTC
CDR3: CASSAGLAGGPSEQYF

D: NA
J: TRBJ2-7
length: 13
V: TRBV12-3/TRBV12-4
size: NA
DNA: TGTGCCAGCAGCTTAATGGACGGTGACGAGCACTACTTC
CDR3: CASSLMDGDEHYF

D: NA
J: TRBJ1-1
length: 13
V: TRBV7-2
size: NA
DNA: TGTGCCAGCAGCACCGTTAGGGACCGCATGACTTTCTTT
CDR3: CASSTVRDRMTFF

D: NA
J: TRBJ2-5
length: 14
V: TRBV29-1
size: many
DNA: TGCAGCATAAACCGCGGGGCCTGGATGGAGACCCAGTACTTC
CDR3: CSINRGAWMETQYF

D: NA
J: TRBJ1-1
length: 13
V: TRBV2
size: NA
DNA: TGTGCCAGCAGGCGACTAGGGCGCGCTGAAGCTTTCTTT
CDR3: CASRRLGRAEAFF

D: NA
J: TRBJ1-4
length: 20
V: TRBV7-9
size: many
DNA: TGTGCCAGCAGCTCAACCACCACGTTAATGCGGGGGCGCATGGGTGAAAAACTGTTTTTT
CDR3: CASSSTTTLMRGRMGEKLFF

D: NA
J: TRBJ1-3
length: 15
V: TRBV20-1
size: few
DNA: TGCAGTGCTCCCCATGGACAAGCCGCTGGAAACACCATATATTTT
CDR3: CSAPHGQAAGNTIYF

D: TRBD2
J: TRBJ2-7
length: 17
V: TRBV4-1
size: many
DNA: TGCGCCAGCAGCCAAGAGGCCGGGACTAGCGGCTCCTACGAGCAGTACTTC
CDR3: CASSQEAGTSGSYEQYF

D: TRBD1
J: TRBJ2-2
length: 16
V: TRBV7-3
size: many
DNA: TGTGCCAGCAGCTTAATGCGACAGGGGGCAGACGGGGAGCTGTTTTTT
CDR3: CASSLMRQGADGELFF

D: NA
J: TRBJ1-1
length: 12
V: TRBV20-1
size: many
DNA: TGCAGTGCTGGGGGATGGAACACTGAAGCTTTCTTT
CDR3: CSAGGWNTEAFF

D: TRBD1
J: TRBJ1-5
length: 19
V: TRBV25-1
size: many
DNA: TGTGCCAGCAGTGTCGACAGGGGGACAGGTCGACTTTACAATCAGCCCCAGCATTTT
CDR3: CASSVDRGTGRLYNQPQHF

D: TRBD2
J: TRBJ2-7
length: 16
V: TRBV9
size: many
DNA: TGTGCCAGCAGCGTAGTCAGCCCAGCGGGAGTACACGAGCAGTACTTC
CDR3: CASSVVSPAGVHEQYF

D: TRBD2
J: TRBJ2-7
length: 15
V: TRBV10-2
size: NA
DNA: TGTGCCAGCAGTTACGGGACTAGCGGGGGGCTCGAGCAGTACTTC
CDR3: CASSYGTSGGLEQYF

D: TRBD1
J: TRBJ2-2
length: 15
V: TRBV7-9
size: many
DNA: TGTGCCAGCAACGAACGGGACAGCTTCACCGGGGAGCTGTTTTTT
CDR3: CASNERDSFTGELFF